Shown below are 26 T cell receptor beta chains from a single sample sequenced in a study of monozygotic twins with inflammatory bowel disease. TCRdb processed the 5' RACE reads again and assigns one entry to each CDR3 protein, with no DNA. The table lists some 450,000 distinct CDR3 sequences. The sequencing sample was made of blood. These receptors originate from a human donor with ulcerative colitis or Crohn's disease, or a healthy co-twin of an affected twin (not recorded which).

CDR3 loop: CASSLLPTGNYGYTF. J is TRBJ1-2 and V is TRBV5-4; TCRdb selects TRBD1, and the lack of DNA leaves this call unchecked. The germline V gene encodes CDR1 SGHNT and CDR2 YYREEE (reference sequence). CDR3 size: 15 residues.

The J gene is TRBJ2-1, the V gene TRBV5-5; TCRdb reports TRBD1, a call that lacks DNA to check it against. This CDR3 comprises 12 residues. CDR1 SGHKS and CDR2 YYEKEE come from the germline V gene (reference sequence). This CDR3 is CASSFSGTGPFF.

V and J are TRBV3-1 and TRBJ2-1. The CDR3 has 12 amino acids. CDR1 and CDR2 from the germline V gene are LGHDT and YNNKEL (reference sequence). The CDR3 loop reads CASSQEGYEQFF.

The rearrangement uses TRBV25-1 and TRBJ2-5; the D call from TCRdb, TRBD1, cannot be confirmed without DNA. Germline values: CDR1 MGHDK, CDR2 SYGVNS. This CDR3 comprises 15 residues. The chain's CDR3 is CASSDYQGSRETQYF.

This chain links TRBV9 with TRBJ2-2; TCRdb indicates TRBD1, and absent DNA this call remains unverified. The CDR3 is made up of 16 amino acids. Looked up from germline, CDR1 is SGDLS and CDR2 is YYNGEE. The CDR3 here is CASSVQGPVGTGELFF.

The chain combines TRBV12-3 or TRBV12-4 with TRBJ2-3; TCRdb indicates TRBD1, and absent DNA this call remains unverified. This CDR3 contains 13 residues. CDR3 protein: CASSFPPSYTQYF.

The chain carries TRBV3-1 and TRBJ1-1; TCRdb's assignment of TRBD1 cannot be checked, as there is no DNA. Germline V gives CDR1 LGHDT, CDR2 YNNKEL (reference sequence). The CDR3 consists of 16 residues. This chain's CDR3 is CASSHGRTGSGTEAFF.

J is TRBJ2-1 and V is TRBV5-1; TCRdb lists TRBD2, though no DNA is available to test this call. The CDR3 runs to 16 residues. Per germline, CDR1 SGHRS and CDR2 YFSETQ. The CDR3 sequence: CASSPTAGTRGNEQFF.

V is TRBV11-2 and J is TRBJ2-3; TCRdb's D gene call, TRBD1, goes unchecked for lack of DNA. Germline V gene lookup returns CDR1 SGHAT and CDR2 FQNNGV. This CDR3 has 13 residues. The CDR3 here is CASSREGIDTQYF.

V gene TRBV7-9 combines with J gene TRBJ2-1; TCRdb's D gene call, TRBD2, goes unchecked for lack of DNA. This CDR3 has 15 residues. The germline V gene encodes CDR1 SEHNR and CDR2 FQNEAQ (reference sequence). CDR3 protein: CASSLTSGMYNEQFF.

The chain employs TRBV9 and TRBJ2-5; TCRdb returns TRBD1, unconfirmable since there is no DNA. CDR1 and CDR2 (germline): SGDLS, YYNGEE. This CDR3 has 15 residues. CDR3 region: CASSIGGGVQETQYF.

V gene TRBV7-2 combines with J gene TRBJ1-6. Looked up from germline, CDR1 is SGHTA and CDR2 is FQGNSA. The CDR3 consists of 14 residues. The CDR3 region is CASSIQPYNSPLHF.

This chain connects TRBV20-1 to TRBJ2-4. Germline V gives CDR1 DFQATT, CDR2 SNEGSKA (reference sequence). CDR3 length: 15 amino acids. CDR3 amino acids: CSARSTALAKNIQYF.

The V call is TRBV20-1, the J call TRBJ1-1. The germline V gene encodes CDR1 DFQATT and CDR2 SNEGSKA (reference sequence). CDR3 length: 13 residues. This CDR3 is CSANLGLNTEAFF.

The chain joins TRBV7-9 to TRBJ2-1; TCRdb lists TRBD2, though no DNA is available to test this call. This CDR3 has 17 residues. Germline CDR1 reads SEHNR; CDR2 reads FQNEAQ (reference sequence). The CDR3 sequence: CASAGTSGRGPYNEQFF.

This chain links TRBV6-1 with TRBJ1-2; TCRdb's assignment of TRBD1 cannot be checked, as there is no DNA. The germline CDR1 and CDR2 sequences are MNHNS and SASEGT. The CDR3 is 15 residues long. CDR3 residues: CASSEFQGEGYGYTF.

This sequence joins TRBV4-2 and TRBJ1-4; TCRdb's D call of TRBD1 is untestable without DNA. The CDR3 is 16 residues long. The germline V gene encodes CDR1 LGHNA and CDR2 YNFKEQ. CDR3 sequence: CASSHDTTGGLSGLFF.

The V and J genes are TRBV7-2 and TRBJ2-7. Germline CDR1 and CDR2: SGHTA and FQGNSA. The CDR3 spans 14 residues. CDR3 in amino acids: CASRENRPPYEQYF.

The chain employs TRBV27 and TRBJ2-3; TCRdb picks TRBD2, but there is no DNA to check that call. The CDR3 is made up of 21 amino acids. Germline loops: CDR1 MNHEY, CDR2 SMNVEV (reference sequence). The CDR3 here is CASSSPIQTGTSGGLTDTQYF.

V and J are TRBV29-1 and TRBJ2-3; TCRdb proposes TRBD1, but this gene call is untestable without DNA. The CDR3 length is 14 residues. Germline-derived CDR1 and CDR2 are SQVTM and ANQGSEA. CDR3 in amino acids: CSVLGGGGADTQYF.

The chain carries TRBV4-1 and TRBJ2-1. Germline-derived CDR1 and CDR2 are MGHRA and YSYEKL. The CDR3 contains 15 residues. This CDR3 is CASSQALGNYNEQFF.

J is TRBJ2-5 and V is TRBV12-5. The CDR3 is made up of 13 amino acids. Germline V gene sequence: CDR1 LGHNT, CDR2 FRNRAP. The CDR3 loop reads CASGLEKGETQYF.

The V call is TRBV20-1, the J call TRBJ1-1; no DNA is available, so the TRBD1 call from TCRdb remains unchecked. The CDR3 extends over 15 amino acids. In germline, CDR1 is DFQATT, CDR2 SNEGSKA (reference sequence). The chain's CDR3 is CSARARPPDRERAFF.

The chain links TRBV7-7 to TRBJ2-2. The CDR3 spans 16 residues. Germline V gene sequence: CDR1 SSHAT, CDR2 FNYEAQ (reference sequence). CDR3 sequence: CASSFFRIYFTGELFF.

The V and J genes are TRBV6-1 and TRBJ1-3; the D gene TCRdb calls, TRBD1, cannot be checked with no DNA. CDR3 length: 19 residues. From germline, CDR1 is MNHNS and CDR2 SASEGT. The chain's CDR3 is CASSIGVVTGIISGNTIYF.

This sequence joins TRBV4-2 and TRBJ1-3. The CDR3 runs 17 residues. Per the germline V gene, CDR1 is LGHNA and CDR2 is YNFKEQ. The CDR3 is CASSQESKLGAGNTIYF.